These 8 T cell receptor beta chains came from one sample sequenced in a study of blood T cell repertoires in COVID-19. Measured with immunoSEQ multiplex PCR; TCRdb has only the in-frame clones, and not every one. The sample records 100,000 or so clones, approximately 84% being singletons. The sample was peripheral blood. These TCRs come from a woman aged 60 to 75 with acute or convalescent COVID-19.

The rearrangement uses TRBV23-1 and TRBJ1-1; TRBD1 matches at 7 bases. TRBV23-1 is reported as an ORF; its role is uncertain. V was clipped by 4 bases and J by 6 bases; unmatched bases: 8. There are 14 residues in the CDR3. CDR3 amino acids: CASSRSTGRAEAFF. The CDR3 nucleotides read TGCGCCAGCAGTCGATCGACAGGGCGGGCTGAAGCTTTCTTT.

The chain links TRBV11-2 to TRBJ1-2; the match to TRBD1 covers 7 bases. This CDR3 comprises 14 residues. Looked up from germline, CDR1 is SGHAT and CDR2 is FQNNGV. Germline trimming cut 3 bases from V and 11 bases from J; bases unmatched to any gene: 12. The CDR3 sequence: CASSLGSGTEVYTF. The CDR3 nucleotides are TGTGCCAGCAGCTTGGGCTCCGGGACAGAGGTATACACCTTC.

This chain joins TRBV7-6 and TRBJ1-2; a weak D match, TRBD1 (5 bases). This CDR3 contains 15 residues. Germline CDR1 reads SGHVS; CDR2 reads FNYEAQ. The germline V and J ends were trimmed by 5 bases and 4 bases, with 17 bases remaining between them. CDR3 bases: TGTGCCAGCAGCCGAAACCCGGACAATGGCTATGGCTACACCTTC. Its protein product is CASSRNPDNGYGYTF.

The rearrangement uses TRBV18 and TRBJ1-2, with 7 bases fitting TRBD1. CDR1 KGHSH and CDR2 LQKENI come from the germline V gene. The CDR3 runs 15 residues. With V trimmed by 3 bases and J by 3 bases, 7 bases remained unmatched. The CDR3 sequence is CASSPGDSFYYGYTF. Written as DNA, the CDR3 is TGTGCCAGCTCACCGGGGGACAGCTTCTACTATGGCTACACCTTC.

The CDR3 here is CASRYSPGYNTEAFF. The CDR3 DNA follows: TGTGCCAGCAGATACTCTCCGGGGTATAACACTGAAGCTTTCTTT. This rearrangement joins TRBV28 to TRBJ1-1; the D is unclear. V gave up 6 bases and J gave up 2 bases, with 16 bases separating them. CDR1 and CDR2 from the germline V gene are MDHEN and SYDVKM. This CDR3 contains 15 residues.

This sequence joins TRBV18 and TRBJ1-2; D remains unclear. Per germline, CDR1 KGHSH and CDR2 LQKENI. CDR3 size: 11 residues. V was shortened by 5 bases and J by 9 bases, with 10 bases between the two germline ends. The CDR3 here is CASSSQFSYTF. CDR3 nucleotide sequence: TGTGCCAGCTCATCTCAGTTTAGCTACACCTTC.

This chain's CDR3 is CSVARGAGNTEAFF. Here the CDR3 DNA reads TGCAGCGTTGCCCGAGGAGCTGGGAACACTGAAGCTTTCTTT. The rearrangement links TRBV29-1 to TRBJ1-1; no clear D gene. CDR3 size: 14 residues. Trimming took 4 bases from V and 1 from J, leaving 13 bases between them. In germline, CDR1 is SQVTM, CDR2 ANQGSEA. Combining the CDR3 with reference TRBV29-1 and TRBJ1-1 gives the whole variable domain SAVISQKPSRDICQRGTSLTIQCQVDSQVTMMFWYRQQPGQSLTLIATANQGSEATYESGFVIDKFPISRPNLTFSTLTVSNMSPEDSSIYLCSVARGAGNTEAFFGQGTRLTVV.

There are a few counts of this clone. CDR3 DNA: TGTGCCAGCAGTTACCTTATACAGCAGGGGTACACTGAAGCTTTCTTT. It translates to CASSYLIQQGYTEAFF. V gene TRBV6-6 combines with J gene TRBJ1-1, with D perhaps TRBD1 (6 bases). The germline V gene encodes CDR1 MNHNY and CDR2 SVGAGI (reference sequence). V was cut by 2 bases and J by 3 bases, with 16 bases left in between. CDR3 length equals 16 residues.